These T cell receptor beta chains were read from a single sample in a study of regulatory T cells in long-lasting Graves disease. TCRdb re-called the multiplex PCR reads with MiXCR, one entry per CDR3 protein. The sample contains about 520,000 distinct CDR3 sequences, about 11% of which appear only once. These same records also appear under a second study, on T cells in Graves' hyperthyroidism and ophthalmopathy.

Sequencing was performed on peripheral blood mononuclear cells (PBMCs), taken at new diagnosis, from a patient treated with antithyroid drugs. The receptors stem from a woman in her 30s with Graves disease. The CDR3 runs from the conserved cysteine through the conserved F or W. Fields, in order: clone size, J gene, V gene, D gene, CDR3 protein, CDR3 DNA. D genes are given only for firm matches. Clone size is not always given. Where it is, it says once, few, many or a class for expanded clones.

>many|TRBJ2-7|TRBV11-2|TRBD1
CASSRLLLAGTGLLPFMYEQYF
TGTGCCAGCAGCAGACTTTTGCTCGCCGGGACAGGGCTTCTCCCTTTTATGTACGAGCAGTACTTC
>many|TRBJ2-1|TRBV19|TRBD2
CASSIGLTSGRRDNEQFF
TGTGCCAGTAGTATAGGGCTGACTAGCGGGAGGAGAGACAATGAGCAGTTCTTC
>many|TRBJ2-7|TRBV7-3|-
CASSLTPLDEGGEQYF
TGTGCCAGCAGCTTAACGCCCCTTGACGAGGGCGGCGAGCAGTACTTC
>many|TRBJ2-1|TRBV6-2/TRBV6-3|TRBD2
CASSYSAGVYNEQFF
TGTGCCAGCAGTTACAGCGCGGGAGTTTACAATGAGCAGTTCTTC
>many|TRBJ1-4|TRBV28|-
CASSSGSASHEKLFF
TGTGCCAGCAGTTCGGGTTCTGCAAGTCATGAAAAACTGTTTTTT
>many|TRBJ1-1|TRBV19|-
CASSIDLDSNTEAFF
TGTGCCAGTAGTATAGATTTGGATTCGAACACTGAAGCTTTCTTT
>many|TRBJ1-4|TRBV30|TRBD1
CAWSAGTGGEKLFF
TGTGCCTGGTCCGCCGGGACAGGTGGAGAAAAACTGTTTTTT
>many|TRBJ2-5|TRBV2|TRBD1
CASVWDSRETQYF
TGTGCCAGCGTCTGGGACAGCCGAGAGACCCAGTACTTC
>-|TRBJ2-7|TRBV2|TRBD1
CASRTRRQGGHYEQYF
TGTGCCAGCAGGACAAGAAGACAGGGGGGTCACTACGAGCAGTACTTC
>few|TRBJ2-7|TRBV29-1|TRBD1
CSVTGQGTYEQYF
TGCAGCGTTACGGGACAGGGTACTTACGAGCAGTACTTC
>-|TRBJ2-1|TRBV6-1|-
CASSEWGRDNEQFF
TGTGCCAGCAGTGAATGGGGCAGGGACAATGAGCAGTTCTTC
>many|TRBJ2-3|TRBV14|-
CASSQFSGGTDTQYF
TGTGCCAGCAGCCAATTTTCGGGAGGCACAGATACGCAGTATTTT
>few|TRBJ2-3|TRBV20-1|-
CSAREVDTDTQYF
TGCAGTGCTAGAGAGGTGGATACAGATACGCAGTATTTT
>many|TRBJ1-2|TRBV19|TRBD1
CASSMEWQGASNYGYTF
TGTGCCAGTAGTATGGAATGGCAGGGGGCGTCTAACTATGGCTACACCTTC
>many|TRBJ2-4|TRBV15|TRBD1
CATGQGKLRYF
TGTGCCACCGGACAGGGGAAGTTACGGTACTTC
>many|TRBJ2-3|TRBV20-1|-
CSANRAAASTDTQYF
TGCAGTGCTAACCGTGCGGCGGCTAGCACAGATACGCAGTATTTT
>many|TRBJ1-1|TRBV28|TRBD1
CASSTPGQGVTEAFF
TGTGCCAGCAGTACCCCCGGACAGGGTGTAACTGAAGCTTTCTTT
>many|TRBJ1-4|TRBV6-5|-
CASSYSGGGTNEKLFF
TGTGCCAGCAGTTACTCAGGGGGGGGGACTAATGAAAAACTGTTTTTT
>few|TRBJ2-1|TRBV12-3/TRBV12-4|-
CASSLHGINEQLF
TGCGCCAGCAGTTTACACGGGATAAATGAGCAGCTCTTC
>few|TRBJ1-1|TRBV18|-
CASSQLVENTEAFF
TGTGCCAGCTCACAACTGGTGGAGAACACTGAAGCTTTCTTT
>many|TRBJ2-1|TRBV27|-
CASSFQGQEQFF
TGTGCCAGCAGTTTTCAGGGGCAGGAGCAGTTCTTC
>-|TRBJ2-7|TRBV20-1|TRBD2
CSAIRLAPSYEQYF
TGCAGTGCTATTCGACTAGCGCCCTCCTACGAGCAGTACTTC
>many|TRBJ1-4|TRBV2|TRBD1
CASSFTGTGYEKLFF
TGTGCCAGCAGTTTTACCGGGACAGGGTATGAAAAACTGTTTTTT
>many|TRBJ1-1|TRBV30|-
CAWSRDTEAFF
TGTGCCTGGAGTCGGGACACTGAAGCTTTCTTT
>many|TRBJ1-5|TRBV12-3/TRBV12-4|-
CASGWKDLSNQPQHF
TGTGCCAGCGGCTGGAAGGACCTTAGCAATCAGCCCCAGCATTTT
>many|TRBJ1-6|TRBV18|-
CASSSNRVSYNSPLHF
TGTGCCAGCTCATCAAACAGGGTTTCCTATAATTCACCCCTCCACTTT
>-|TRBJ2-2|TRBV30|-
CAWSRGIGELFF
TGTGCCTGGAGTCGCGGAATCGGGGAGCTGTTTTTT
>-|TRBJ2-7|TRBV14|-
CASSLSVRGGERYF
TGTGCCAGCAGCCTCTCCGTGAGGGGCGGCGAGCGGTACTTC
>many|TRBJ1-6|TRBV7-2|-
CASRGFAHSFNSPLHF
TGTGCCAGCAGGGGATTTGCCCACTCGTTCAATTCACCCCTCCACTTT
>-|TRBJ1-4|TRBV6-1|TRBD1
CASRAAGGRTNEKLLF
TGTGCCAGCAGGGCAGCAGGGGGCAGGACTAATGAAAAACTGCTTTTT
>few|TRBJ1-2|TRBV7-2|-
CASSLVDRYGYTF
TGTGCCAGCAGCTTAGTCGATCGCTATGGCTACACCTTC
>few|TRBJ1-5|TRBV6-1|-
CASSEANSNQPQHF
TGTGCCAGCAGTGAAGCAAATAGCAATCAGCCCCAGCATTTT
>-|TRBJ2-1|TRBV7-3|TRBD2
CTSSSGLVGDEQFF
TGTACCAGCAGCTCCGGACTAGTCGGGGATGAGCAGTTCTTC